This TCR beta chain derives from a study of T cells after posttransplantation cyclophosphamide. Study-level results: Donor CD8+ memory clones often dominated recipient blood repertoires at later times.

The CDR3 has 17 amino acids. CDR1 and CDR2 (germline): MGHRA, YSYEKL. Measured with immunoSEQ multiplex PCR; TCRdb has only the in-frame clones, and not every one. The table has about 32,000 clones, around nine tenths seen once; the top ten hold 14% to 15%. A word on this clone: Its matching antigen is unknown.

The rearrangement links TRBV4-1 to TRBJ2-5; 8 nucleotides match TRBD2. The assigned J gene may be wrong: the sequence end matches TRBJ2-7 better. The TCR originated in a woman aged 40 to 50 with a blood cancer, CMV-positive, and with a related stem cell donor. Sequenced: PBMCs. The CDR3 region has the DNA TGCGCCAGCAGCCAAGACCTAGCGGGCTCGAGCTCCTACGAGCAGTACTTC. This sequence encodes CASSQDLAGSSSYEQYF.